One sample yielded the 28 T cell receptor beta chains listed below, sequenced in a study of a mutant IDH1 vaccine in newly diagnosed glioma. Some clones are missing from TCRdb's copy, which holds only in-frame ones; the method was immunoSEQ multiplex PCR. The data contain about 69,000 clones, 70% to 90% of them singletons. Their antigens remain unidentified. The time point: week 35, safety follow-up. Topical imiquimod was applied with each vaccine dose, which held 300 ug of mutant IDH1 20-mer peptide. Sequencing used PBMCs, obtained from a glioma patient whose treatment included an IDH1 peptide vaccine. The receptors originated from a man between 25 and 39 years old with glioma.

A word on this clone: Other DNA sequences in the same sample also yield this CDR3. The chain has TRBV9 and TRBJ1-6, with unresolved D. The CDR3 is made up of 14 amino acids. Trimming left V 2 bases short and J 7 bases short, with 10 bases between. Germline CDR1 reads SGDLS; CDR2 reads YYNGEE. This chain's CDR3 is CASSVRWENSPLHF. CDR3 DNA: TGTGCCAGCAGCGTTCGCTGGGAAAATTCACCCCTCCACTTT.

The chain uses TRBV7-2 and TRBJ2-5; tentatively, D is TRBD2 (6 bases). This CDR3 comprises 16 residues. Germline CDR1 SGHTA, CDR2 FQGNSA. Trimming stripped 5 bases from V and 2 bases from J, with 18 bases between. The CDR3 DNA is TGTGCCAGCAGCGTGGGGGTAGCGGTCAATCAAGAGACCCAGTACTTC. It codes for CASSVGVAVNQETQYF.

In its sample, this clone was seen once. The chain's CDR3 is CASSSGQFTGELFF. In DNA form, the CDR3 reads TGTGCCAGCAGTTCGGGACAGTTCACCGGGGAGCTGTTTTTT. The gene calls are TRBV28 and TRBJ2-2; TRBD1 agrees at 7 bases. Germline trimming cut 4 bases from V and 4 bases from J; bases unmatched to any gene: 3. This CDR3 has 14 amino acids. The germline gives CDR1 MDHEN, CDR2 SYDVKM.

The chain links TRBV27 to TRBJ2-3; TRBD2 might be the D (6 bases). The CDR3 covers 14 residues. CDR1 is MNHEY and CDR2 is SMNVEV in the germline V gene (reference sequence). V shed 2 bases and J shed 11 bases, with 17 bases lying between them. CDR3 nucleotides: TGTGCCAGCAGTTTAGGGGACTCGTCGAGGAAGCAGTATTTT. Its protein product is CASSLGDSSRKQYF.

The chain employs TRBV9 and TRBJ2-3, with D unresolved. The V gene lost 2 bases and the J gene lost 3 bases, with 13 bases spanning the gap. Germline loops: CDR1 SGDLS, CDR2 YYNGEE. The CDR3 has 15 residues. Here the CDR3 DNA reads TGTGCCAGCAGCGTTTACTCGGAGAGGACAGATACGCAGTATTTT. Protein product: CASSVYSERTDTQYF.

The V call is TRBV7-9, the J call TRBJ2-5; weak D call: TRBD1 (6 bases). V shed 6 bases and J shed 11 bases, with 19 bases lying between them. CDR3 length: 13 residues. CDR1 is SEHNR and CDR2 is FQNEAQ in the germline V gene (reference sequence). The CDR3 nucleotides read TGTGCCAGCAGTATTAGACAGGTTGAGGAGCAGTACTTC. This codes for CASSIRQVEEQYF.

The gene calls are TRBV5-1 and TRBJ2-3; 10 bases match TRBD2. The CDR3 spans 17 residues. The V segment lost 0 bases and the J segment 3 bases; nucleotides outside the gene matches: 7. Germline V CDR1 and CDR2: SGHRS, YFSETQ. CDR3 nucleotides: TGCGCCAGCAGCTTGGCGGCTAGCGGGAGTATAACAGATACGCAGTATTTT. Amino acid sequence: CASSLAASGSITDTQYF.

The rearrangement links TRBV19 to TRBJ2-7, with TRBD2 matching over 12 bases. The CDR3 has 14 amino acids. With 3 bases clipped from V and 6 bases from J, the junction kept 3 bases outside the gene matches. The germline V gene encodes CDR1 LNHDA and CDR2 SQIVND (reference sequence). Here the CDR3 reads CASSIGLAGPEQYF. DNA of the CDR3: TGTGCCAGTAGTATCGGACTAGCGGGACCCGAGCAGTACTTC.

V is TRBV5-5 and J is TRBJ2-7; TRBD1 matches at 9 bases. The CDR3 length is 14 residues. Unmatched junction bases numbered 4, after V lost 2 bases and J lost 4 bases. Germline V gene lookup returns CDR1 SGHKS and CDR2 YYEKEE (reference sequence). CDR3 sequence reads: CASSLGTGFYEQYF. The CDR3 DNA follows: TGTGCCAGCAGCTTAGGGACAGGGTTTTACGAGCAGTACTTC. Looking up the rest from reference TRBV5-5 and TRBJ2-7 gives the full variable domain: DAGVTQSPTHLIKTRGQQVTLRCSPISGHKSVSWYQQVLGQGPQFIFQYYEKEERGRGNFPDRFSARQFPNYSSELNVNALLLGDSALYLCASSLGTGFYEQYFGPGTRLTVT.

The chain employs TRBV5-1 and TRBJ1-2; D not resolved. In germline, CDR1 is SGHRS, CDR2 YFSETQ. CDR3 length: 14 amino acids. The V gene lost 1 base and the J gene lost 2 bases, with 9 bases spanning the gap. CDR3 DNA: TGCGCCAGCAGCTTGCTGGGGTGGAACTATGGCTACACCTTC. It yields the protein CASSLLGWNYGYTF.

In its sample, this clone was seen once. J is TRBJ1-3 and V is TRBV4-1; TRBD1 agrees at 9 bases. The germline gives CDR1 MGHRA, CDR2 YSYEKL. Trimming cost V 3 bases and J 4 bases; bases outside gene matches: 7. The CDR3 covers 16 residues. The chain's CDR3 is CASSHATGGWGNTIYF. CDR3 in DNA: TGCGCCAGCAGCCATGCGACAGGGGGTTGGGGAAACACCATATATTTT.

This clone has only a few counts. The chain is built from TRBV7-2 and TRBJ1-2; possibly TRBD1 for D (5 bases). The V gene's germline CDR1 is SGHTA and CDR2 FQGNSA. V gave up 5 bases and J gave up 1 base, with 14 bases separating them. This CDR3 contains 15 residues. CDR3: CASSHQGALNYGYTF. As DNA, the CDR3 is TGTGCCAGCAGCCATCAAGGGGCTCTTAACTATGGCTACACCTTC.

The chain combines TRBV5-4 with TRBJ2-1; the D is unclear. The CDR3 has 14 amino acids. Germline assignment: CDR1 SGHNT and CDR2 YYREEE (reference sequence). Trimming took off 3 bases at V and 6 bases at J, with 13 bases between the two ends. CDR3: CASSSPGRGNEQFF. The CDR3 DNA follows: TGTGCCAGCAGCTCCCCCGGCCGAGGCAATGAGCAGTTCTTC.

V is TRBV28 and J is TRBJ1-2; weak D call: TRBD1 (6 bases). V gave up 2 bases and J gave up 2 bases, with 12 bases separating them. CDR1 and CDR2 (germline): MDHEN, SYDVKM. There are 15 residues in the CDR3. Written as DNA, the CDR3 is TGTGCCAGCAGTTTAGGCGGGACAATGAACTATGGCTACACCTTC. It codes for CASSLGGTMNYGYTF.

CDR3 nucleotide sequence: TGTGCCAGCAGCTTGGGGTCCCGAGCAGATACGCAGTATTTT. Its protein is CASSLGSRADTQYF. The chain has TRBV5-6 and TRBJ2-3; D uncertain. This CDR3 region has 14 residues. Trimming stripped 0 bases from V and 4 bases from J, with 9 bases between. Germline V gene sequence: CDR1 SGHDT, CDR2 YYEEEE.

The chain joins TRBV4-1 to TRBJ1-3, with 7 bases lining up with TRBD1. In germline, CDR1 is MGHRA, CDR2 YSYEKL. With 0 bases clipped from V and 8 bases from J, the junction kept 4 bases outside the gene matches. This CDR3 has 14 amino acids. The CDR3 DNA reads TGCGCCAGCAGCCAAGAGGCAGGGGGGTACACCATATATTTT. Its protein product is CASSQEAGGYTIYF.

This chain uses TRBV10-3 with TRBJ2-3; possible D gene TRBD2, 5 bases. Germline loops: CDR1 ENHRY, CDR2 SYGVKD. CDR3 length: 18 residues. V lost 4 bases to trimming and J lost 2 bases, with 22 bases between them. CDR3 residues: CAISGEAGKAVYTDTQYF. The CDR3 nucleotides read TGTGCCATCAGTGGGGAAGCCGGGAAGGCAGTCTACACAGATACGCAGTATTTT.

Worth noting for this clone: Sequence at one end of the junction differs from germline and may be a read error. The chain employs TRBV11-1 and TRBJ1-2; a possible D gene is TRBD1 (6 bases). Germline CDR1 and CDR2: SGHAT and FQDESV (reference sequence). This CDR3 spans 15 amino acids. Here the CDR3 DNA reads TGTGCCAGCGGCTTAGCCCAGGGGATCGACTATGGCTACACCTTC. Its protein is CASGLAQGIDYGYTF.

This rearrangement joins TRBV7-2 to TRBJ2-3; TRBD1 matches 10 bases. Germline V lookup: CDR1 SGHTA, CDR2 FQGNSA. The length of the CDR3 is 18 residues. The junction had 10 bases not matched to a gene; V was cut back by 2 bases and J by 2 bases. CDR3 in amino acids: CASSLYGTGEGPTDTQYF. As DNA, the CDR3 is TGTGCCAGCAGCTTATATGGGACAGGGGAGGGTCCCACAGATACGCAGTATTTT. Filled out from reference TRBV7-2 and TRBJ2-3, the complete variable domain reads GAGVSQSPSNKVTEKGKDVELRCDPISGHTALYWYRQSLGQGLEFLIYFQGNSAPDKSGLPSDRFSAERTGGSVSTLTIQRTQQEDSAVYLCASSLYGTGEGPTDTQYFGPGTRLTVL.

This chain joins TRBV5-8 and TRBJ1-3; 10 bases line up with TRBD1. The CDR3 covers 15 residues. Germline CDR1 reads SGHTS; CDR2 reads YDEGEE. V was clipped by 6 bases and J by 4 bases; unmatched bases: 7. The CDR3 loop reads CASTDRGRRGNTIYF. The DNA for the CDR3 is TGTGCCAGCACCGACAGGGGGCGAAGAGGAAACACCATATATTTT.

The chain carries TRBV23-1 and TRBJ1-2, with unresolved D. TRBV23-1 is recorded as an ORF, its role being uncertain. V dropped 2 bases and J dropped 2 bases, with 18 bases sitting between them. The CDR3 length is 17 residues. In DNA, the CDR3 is TGCGCCAGCAGTCAACCCCCCTGTACCGGTGGGAACTATGGCTACACCTTC. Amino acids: CASSQPPCTGGNYGYTF.

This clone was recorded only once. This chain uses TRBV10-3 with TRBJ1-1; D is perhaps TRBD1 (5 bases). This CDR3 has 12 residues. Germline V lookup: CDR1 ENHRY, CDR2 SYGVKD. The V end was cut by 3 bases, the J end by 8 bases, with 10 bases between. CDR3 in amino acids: CAISETTAEAFF. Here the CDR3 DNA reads TGTGCCATCAGTGAAACGACAGCCGAAGCTTTCTTT.

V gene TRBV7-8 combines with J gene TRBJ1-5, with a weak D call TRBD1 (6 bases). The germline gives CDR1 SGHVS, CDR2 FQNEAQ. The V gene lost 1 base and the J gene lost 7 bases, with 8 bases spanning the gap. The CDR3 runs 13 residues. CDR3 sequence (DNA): TGTGCCAGCAGCTTAGACAGGGCCCAGCCCCAGCATTTT. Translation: CASSLDRAQPQHF.

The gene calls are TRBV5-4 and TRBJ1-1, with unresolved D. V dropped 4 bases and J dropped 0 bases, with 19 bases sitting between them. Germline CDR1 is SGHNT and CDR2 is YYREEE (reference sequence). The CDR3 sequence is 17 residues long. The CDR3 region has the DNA TGTGCCAGCAGCCAAGATAATGGGGAGGGATTGAACACTGAAGCTTTCTTT. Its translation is CASSQDNGEGLNTEAFF.

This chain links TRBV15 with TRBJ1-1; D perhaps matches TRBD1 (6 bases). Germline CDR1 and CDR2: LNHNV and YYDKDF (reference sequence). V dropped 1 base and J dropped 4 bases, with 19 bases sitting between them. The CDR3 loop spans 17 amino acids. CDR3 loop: CATSRGIIGGAPTEAFF. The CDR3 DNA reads TGTGCCACCAGCAGAGGGATAATAGGGGGGGCGCCCACTGAAGCTTTCTTT.

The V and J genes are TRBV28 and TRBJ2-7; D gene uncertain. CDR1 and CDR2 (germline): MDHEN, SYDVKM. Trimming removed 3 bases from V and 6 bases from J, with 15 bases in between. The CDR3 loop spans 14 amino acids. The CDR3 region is CASSFTGALGEQYF. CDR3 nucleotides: TGTGCCAGCAGTTTTACCGGAGCATTAGGCGAGCAGTACTTC.

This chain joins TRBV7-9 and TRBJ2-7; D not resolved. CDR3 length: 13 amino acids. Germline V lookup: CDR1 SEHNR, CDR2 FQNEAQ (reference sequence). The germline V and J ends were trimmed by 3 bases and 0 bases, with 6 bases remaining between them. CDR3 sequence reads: CASSLGNSYEQYF. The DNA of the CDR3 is TGTGCCAGCAGCTTGGGCAACTCCTACGAGCAGTACTTC.

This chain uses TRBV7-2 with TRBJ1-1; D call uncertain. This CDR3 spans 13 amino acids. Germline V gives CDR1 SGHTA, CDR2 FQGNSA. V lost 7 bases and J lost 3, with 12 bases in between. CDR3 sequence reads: CASTLNTDTEAFF. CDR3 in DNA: TGTGCCAGCACCCTGAACACGGACACTGAAGCTTTCTTT.